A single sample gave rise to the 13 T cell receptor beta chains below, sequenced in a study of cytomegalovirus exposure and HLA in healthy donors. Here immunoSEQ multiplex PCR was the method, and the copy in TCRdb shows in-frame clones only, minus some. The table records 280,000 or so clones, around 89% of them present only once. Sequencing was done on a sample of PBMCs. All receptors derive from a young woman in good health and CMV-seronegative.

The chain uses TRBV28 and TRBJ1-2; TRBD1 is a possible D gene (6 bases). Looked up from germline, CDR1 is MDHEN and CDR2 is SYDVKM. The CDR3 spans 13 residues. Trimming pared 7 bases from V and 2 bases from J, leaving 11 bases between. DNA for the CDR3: TGTGCCAGCACAGGGGATACGAACTATGGCTACACCTTC. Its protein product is CASTGDTNYGYTF.

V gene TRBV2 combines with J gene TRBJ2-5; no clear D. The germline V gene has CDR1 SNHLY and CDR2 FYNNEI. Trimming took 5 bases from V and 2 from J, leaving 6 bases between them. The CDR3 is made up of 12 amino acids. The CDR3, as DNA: TGTGCCAGCAGTACTCTACAAGAGACCCAGTACTTC. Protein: CASSTLQETQYF.

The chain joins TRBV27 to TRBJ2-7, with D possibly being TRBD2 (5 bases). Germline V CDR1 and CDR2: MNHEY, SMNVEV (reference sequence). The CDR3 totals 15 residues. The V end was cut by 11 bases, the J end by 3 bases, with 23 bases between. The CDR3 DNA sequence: TGTGCCTCTAGCCCGGAAGGGAGTGGGTACTACGAGCAGTACTTC. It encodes CASSPEGSGYYEQYF.

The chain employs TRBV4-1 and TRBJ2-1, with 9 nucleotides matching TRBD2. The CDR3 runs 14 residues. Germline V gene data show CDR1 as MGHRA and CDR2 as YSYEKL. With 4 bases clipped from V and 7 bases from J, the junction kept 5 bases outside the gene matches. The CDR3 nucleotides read TGCGCCAGCAGCCCCCTGGCGGGAGGGAATGAGCAGTTCTTC. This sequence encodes CASSPLAGGNEQFF.

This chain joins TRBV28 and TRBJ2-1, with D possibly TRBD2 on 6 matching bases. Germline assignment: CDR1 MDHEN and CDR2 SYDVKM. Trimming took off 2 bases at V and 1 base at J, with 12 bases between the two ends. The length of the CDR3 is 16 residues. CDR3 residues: CASSLAGLGSYNEQFF. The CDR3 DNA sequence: TGTGCCAGCAGTTTAGCGGGGTTAGGGTCCTACAATGAGCAGTTCTTC.

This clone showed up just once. Here the CDR3 reads CASSEDVVGTGKETQYF. CDR3 DNA: TGTGCCAGCAGTGAAGATGTTGTGGGGACAGGGAAAGAGACCCAGTACTTC. The J gene is TRBJ2-5, the V gene TRBV2; 9 nucleotides agree with TRBD1. CDR3 length equals 17 residues. The germline V gene encodes CDR1 SNHLY and CDR2 FYNNEI. V lost 1 base to trimming and J lost 3 bases; unmatched junction nucleotides: 9.

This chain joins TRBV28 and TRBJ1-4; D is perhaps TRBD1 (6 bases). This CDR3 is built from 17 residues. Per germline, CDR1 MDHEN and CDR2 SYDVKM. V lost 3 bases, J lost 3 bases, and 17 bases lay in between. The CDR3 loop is CASSFYRVDRSNEKLFF. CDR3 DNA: TGTGCCAGCAGTTTCTATCGGGTGGACAGATCTAATGAAAAACTGTTTTTT. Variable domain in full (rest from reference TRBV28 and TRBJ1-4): DVKVTQSSRYLVKRTGEKVFLECVQDMDHENMFWYRQDPGLGLRLIYFSYDVKMKEKGDIPEGYSVSREKKERFSLILESASTNQTSMYLCASSFYRVDRSNEKLFFGSGTQLSVL.

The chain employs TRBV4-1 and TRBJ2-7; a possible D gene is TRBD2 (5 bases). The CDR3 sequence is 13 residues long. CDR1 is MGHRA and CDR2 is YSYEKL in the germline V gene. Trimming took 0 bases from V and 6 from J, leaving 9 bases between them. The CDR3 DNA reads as TGCGCCAGCAGCCAAGAATGGGAGTCCGAGCAGTACTTC. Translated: CASSQEWESEQYF.

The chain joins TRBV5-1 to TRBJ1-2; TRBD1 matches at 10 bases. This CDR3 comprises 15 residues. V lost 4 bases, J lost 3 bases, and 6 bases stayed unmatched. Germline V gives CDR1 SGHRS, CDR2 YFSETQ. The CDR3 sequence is CASSPGQGNHYGYTF. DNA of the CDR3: TGCGCCAGCAGCCCGGGACAGGGGAACCACTATGGCTACACCTTC.

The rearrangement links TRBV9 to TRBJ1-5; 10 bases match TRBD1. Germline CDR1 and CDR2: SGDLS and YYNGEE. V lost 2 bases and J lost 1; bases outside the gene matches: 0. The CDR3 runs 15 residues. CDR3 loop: CASSVGQGSNQPQHF. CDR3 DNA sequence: TGTGCCAGCAGCGTGGGACAGGGGAGCAATCAGCCCCAGCATTTT.

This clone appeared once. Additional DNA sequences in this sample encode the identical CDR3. This chain's CDR3 is CASSQLAGVYNEQFF. The CDR3 DNA reads TGTGCCAGCAGCCAACTAGCGGGAGTCTACAATGAGCAGTTCTTC. The chain carries TRBV6-5 and TRBJ2-1; 11 bases map to TRBD2. The CDR3 totals 15 residues. The germline V gene encodes CDR1 MNHEY and CDR2 SVGAGI. V dropped 6 bases and J dropped 3; count of bases not matched to a gene: 4.

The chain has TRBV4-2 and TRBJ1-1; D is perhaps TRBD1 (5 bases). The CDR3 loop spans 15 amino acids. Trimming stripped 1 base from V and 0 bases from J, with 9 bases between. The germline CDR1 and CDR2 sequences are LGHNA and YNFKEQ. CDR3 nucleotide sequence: TGTGCCAGCAGCCAAGGGGGGGGGTTGAACACTGAAGCTTTCTTT. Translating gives CASSQGGGLNTEAFF.

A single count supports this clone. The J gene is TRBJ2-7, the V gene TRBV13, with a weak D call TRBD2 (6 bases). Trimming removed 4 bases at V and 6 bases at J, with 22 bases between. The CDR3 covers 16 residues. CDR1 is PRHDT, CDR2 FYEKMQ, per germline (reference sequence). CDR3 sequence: CASSYSRDSGGFEQYF. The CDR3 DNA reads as TGTGCCAGCAGCTACTCCAGGGATTCCGGGGGATTCGAGCAGTACTTC.